This T cell receptor beta chain was sequenced in a study of blood T cell repertoires in COVID-19. Looking at the study overall: From T cells, B-cell-depleted T cells, or PBMCs came the material, which was cDNA or gDNA.

J lost 6 bases, V lost 2 bases, and 5 bases had no gene match. This CDR3 region has 13 residues. In germline, CDR1 is GTSNPN, CDR2 SVGIG (reference sequence). In the source study's methods: How many nucleated cells were present was estimated from reference gene primer amplification. Assay: immunoSEQ multiplex PCR; the TCRdb copy retains only in-frame clones and omits some. V and J calls and clone size come straight from that table; D and trimming were deduced from the DNA. The sample has about 400,000 clones; approximately 85% are singletons. The specimen sequenced was PBMCs or T cells enriched from blood (not recorded which). The clonotype was recovered from a woman aged 35 to 49 with acute COVID-19. V usage is TRBV30 and J usage is TRBJ1-2, with TRBD1 matching over 8 bases. CDR3 sequence reads: CAWSQDRVDGYTF. In DNA, the CDR3 is TGTGCCTGGAGTCAGGACAGGGTGGATGGCTACACCTTC.